The 5 T cell receptor beta chains reported below all come from one sample, sequenced in a study of T-cell reconstitution after alpha-beta-depleted transplantation in children. The TCRbeta library incorporated unique molecular identifiers. TCRdb passed the PCR reads through MiXCR, listing each CDR3 protein once. This table has about 130,000 distinct CDR3 sequences, roughly 10% appearing once. The sequences come from PBMCs, mostly from graft donor cells, collected 180 days after TCRalphabeta/CD19-depleted stem cell transplant. All receptors come from a girl in the first two years of life who had a stem cell transplant for combined immunodeficiency, so the T cells may come from the graft donor.

This clonotype was found a few times. The V gene is TRBV12-3 or TRBV12-4, the J gene TRBJ2-2, with D unclear. The V and J ends lost 2 bases and 1 base respectively, with 11 bases between them. The CDR3 contains 16 residues. CDR3 protein: CASSLRPVVNTGELFF. CDR3 coding DNA: TGTGCCAGCAGTTTAAGGCCAGTGGTGAACACCGGGGAGCTGTTTTTT.

The rearrangement links TRBV7-2 to TRBJ2-3, with D maybe TRBD2 (6 bases). Germline V lookup: CDR1 SGHTA, CDR2 FQGNSA. Trimming left V 7 bases short and J 2 bases short, with 10 bases between. This CDR3 contains 13 residues. The CDR3 protein is CASMGDSTDTQYF. CDR3 DNA sequence: TGTGCCAGCATGGGGGACTCCACAGATACGCAGTATTTT.

This clonotype was found many times. The rearrangement joins TRBV20-1 to TRBJ2-1, with D possibly being TRBD2 (6 bases). The CDR3 runs to 14 residues. CDR1 is DFQATT, CDR2 SNEGSKA, per germline (reference sequence). V lost 3 bases to trimming and J lost 4 bases, with 13 bases between them. In DNA, the CDR3 is TGCAGTGCTAGCCTGGCGGGAAGGTACAATGAGCAGTTCTTC. It translates to CSASLAGRYNEQFF.

This chain joins TRBV20-1 and TRBJ2-7; TRBD1 aligns across 7 bases. V lost 5 bases to trimming and J lost 7 bases; unmatched junction nucleotides: 8. The CDR3 contains 12 residues. The germline CDR1 and CDR2 sequences are DFQATT and SNEGSKA (reference sequence). The CDR3 DNA reads as TGCAGTGCTGCCCCCAGGGGGAATGAGCAGTACTTC. It codes for CSAAPRGNEQYF.

This clonotype came up a few times. This chain joins TRBV10-3 and TRBJ2-7, with 8 bases that match TRBD2. Germline V gives CDR1 ENHRY, CDR2 SYGVKD. With V trimmed by 3 bases and J by 6 bases, 7 bases remained unmatched. CDR3 length equals 14 residues. In DNA form, the CDR3 reads TGTGCCATCAGTGAAAGCGGGGGAGTCGGCGAGCAGTACTTC. Translated, it gives CAISESGGVGEQYF.